These 4 T cell receptor beta chains were sequenced from one sample in a study of blood T cells in healthy people across ages. Using a J-beta primer mix together with a sample-barcoded 5' primer, a second PCR was run for roughly 7 to 12 cycles. MiXCR, run by TCRdb on the 5' RACE reads, gives a single entry per CDR3 protein. The sample consists of about a million distinct CDR3 sequences, just over 50% of them appearing once. The sequenced sample was blood. These receptors were taken from a woman aged 60-75 years in good health.

This chain links TRBV7-9 with TRBJ2-3, with a tentative D call TRBD2 (6 bases). This CDR3 has 15 residues. Between the trimmed V and J ends, which lost 1 base and 2 bases, there was a span of 10 bases. Germline-derived CDR1 and CDR2 are SEHNR and FQNEAQ (reference sequence). DNA for the CDR3: TGTGCCAGCAGCTTAGTTGCTAGCGCCACAGATACGCAGTATTTT. Translated, it gives CASSLVASATDTQYF.

The V and J genes are TRBV2 and TRBJ1-2, with D perhaps TRBD1 (6 bases). This CDR3 has 14 residues. Germline CDR1 reads SNHLY; CDR2 reads FYNNEI. Trimming cost V 4 bases and J 6 bases, with 15 bases left between them. The CDR3 DNA reads TGTGCCAGCAGTGCACGCAAAGGGGGTGATGGCTACACCTTC. Translation: CASSARKGGDGYTF.

The J gene is TRBJ1-2, the V gene TRBV6-5; D uncertain. Trimming removed 5 bases at V and 2 bases at J, with 9 bases between. From germline, CDR1 is MNHEY and CDR2 SVGAGI. This CDR3 spans 13 amino acids. Here the CDR3 DNA reads TGTGCCAGCAGTACCCAACGGAACTATGGCTACACCTTC. This gives the protein CASSTQRNYGYTF.

The chain employs TRBV2 and TRBJ2-3; D is unclear. The germline gives CDR1 SNHLY, CDR2 FYNNEI. Trimming removed 2 bases at V and 2 bases at J, with 14 bases between. The CDR3 extends over 16 amino acids. CDR3 protein: CASSELAGGFTDTQYF. The DNA of the CDR3 is TGTGCCAGCAGTGAACTGGCTGGCGGATTCACAGATACGCAGTATTTT.